These T cell receptor beta chains were read from a single sample in a study of shared clonotypes between healthy human individuals. Measured with immunoSEQ multiplex PCR; TCRdb has only the in-frame clones, and not every one. Altogether about 610,000 clones are present, 95% to 97% being singletons, with the ten largest covering 0.11%. The sample consisted of naive CD8+ T cells sorted from blood. The receptors here all came from a woman in her 30s in good health. CDR3s include the opening cysteine and the closing phenylalanine or tryptophan. D genes are given only for firm matches. Expanded clones are given a class, and other clones once, few, many or no size at all.

abundance | d_gene | j_gene | v_gene | CDR3aa | CDR3nt
- | - | TRBJ1-1 | TRBV27 | CASSIIGGGTEAFF | TGTGCCAGCTCAATCATCGGGGGGGGCACTGAAGCTTTCTTT
- | - | TRBJ2-1 | TRBV21-1 | CASRGGLHHSDNEQFF | TGTGCCAGCAGGGGAGGATTACACCATTCCGACAATGAGCAGTTCTTC
- | - | TRBJ1-2 | TRBV6-5 | CASSYGEVSGYTF | TGTGCCAGCAGTTACGGGGAAGTTAGTGGCTACACCTTC
- | - | TRBJ1-5 | TRBV25-1 | CASSGGVNQPQHF | TGTGCCAGCAGTGGGGGGGTCAATCAGCCCCAGCATTTT
- | - | TRBJ2-3 | TRBV7-9 | CASSLLQGATDTQYF | TGTGCCAGCAGCTTGCTTCAGGGCGCCACAGATACGCAGTATTTT
- | TRBD1 | TRBJ1-3 | TRBV27 | CASSKTGNSGNTIYF | TGTGCCAGCAGTAAGACAGGGAACTCTGGAAACACCATATATTTT
- | - | TRBJ2-1 | TRBV2 | CASSVRTAYNEQFF | TGTGCCAGCAGTGTACGGACGGCCTACAATGAGCAGTTCTTC
- | - | TRBJ2-1 | TRBV19 | CASLGPPKYNEQFF | TGTGCCAGTTTAGGGCCCCCAAAATACAATGAGCAGTTCTTC
- | - | TRBJ1-6 | TRBV5-6 | CASSLAAGASPLHF | TGTGCCAGCAGCTTGGCGGCAGGGGCGTCACCCCTCCACTTT
- | TRBD2 | TRBJ2-7 | TRBV6-1 | CASSEEGAGGYEQYF | TGTGCCAGCAGTGAAGAGGGAGCGGGGGGCTACGAGCAGTACTTC
- | TRBD2 | TRBJ2-7 | TRBV19 | CASSIVGGSYEQYF | TGTGCCAGTAGTATAGTCGGCGGGAGCTACGAGCAGTACTTC
- | - | TRBJ1-5 | TRBV28 | CASSLVNFGGRQPQHF | TGTGCCAGCAGTTTGGTCAATTTTGGGGGAAGACAGCCCCAGCATTTT
once | TRBD2 | TRBJ2-5 | TRBV6-1 | CASSDAGVETQYF | TGTGCCAGCAGTGATGCGGGGGTAGAGACCCAGTACTTC
- | - | TRBJ1-4 | TRBV7-9 | CASSDNKEEVGKLFF | TGTGCCAGCAGCGACAACAAGGAGGAAGTCGGAAAACTGTTTTTT
- | - | TRBJ1-2 | TRBV7-8 | CASSFVGDGYTF | TGTGCCAGCAGCTTTGTAGGCGATGGCTACACCTTC
- | - | TRBJ2-7 | TRBV4-1 | CASSHTGWSYEQYF | TGCGCCAGCAGCCACACAGGGTGGTCCTACGAGCAGTACTTC
- | TRBD2 | TRBJ2-3 | TRBV28 | CASSSRTSGSSDTQYF | TGTGCCAGCAGTTCAAGGACTAGCGGGAGCTCAGATACGCAGTATTTT
- | TRBD2 | TRBJ2-1 | TRBV27 | CASRSGASYNEQFF | TGTGCCAGCAGGAGCGGGGCTTCCTACAATGAGCAGTTCTTC
- | - | TRBJ2-2 | TRBV6-5 | CASSLGGWTGELFF | TGTGCCAGCAGTCTAGGCGGATGGACCGGGGAGCTGTTTTTT
- | - | TRBJ1-1 | TRBV2 | CASCSPPNTEAFF | TGTGCCAGCTGCTCCCCCCCCAACACTGAAGCTTTCTTT
- | - | TRBJ1-2 | TRBV19 | CASSIGSGFNYGYTF | TGTGCCAGTAGTATCGGCTCTGGTTTTAACTATGGCTACACCTTC
- | - | TRBJ2-2 | TRBV10-2 | CASSESGAGELFF | TGCGCCAGCAGTGAGTCGGGGGCCGGGGAGCTGTTTTTT
- | - | TRBJ2-7 | TRBV27 | CASSLEGLGSYEQYF | TGTGCCAGCAGTTTAGAAGGACTTGGCTCCTACGAGCAGTACTTC
- | - | TRBJ2-7 | TRBV4-1 | CASSQGLRGKQYF | TGCGCCAGCAGCCAAGGTTTGCGGGGCAAGCAGTACTTC
- | TRBD2 | TRBJ2-5 | TRBV10-3 | CAIRAGTSGGSQETQYF | TGTGCCATCAGGGCTGGGACTAGCGGGGGGAGCCAAGAGACCCAGTACTTC
- | - | TRBJ2-3 | TRBV5-8 | CASSLAQYQHTQYF | TGTGCCAGCAGCTTGGCCCAATATCAACATACGCAGTATTTT
- | TRBD1 | TRBJ2-5 | TRBV27 | CASSFGQGQETQYF | TGTGCCAGCAGTTTCGGACAGGGGCAAGAGACCCAGTACTTC
- | - | TRBJ2-3 | TRBV21-1 | CASSKPGGVYTDTQYF | TGTGCCAGCAGCAAACCCGGCGGGGTTTACACAGATACGCAGTATTTT
- | TRBD2 | TRBJ2-1 | TRBV10-1 | CASSETSGRREQFF | TGCGCCAGCAGCGAGACTAGCGGGAGGCGTGAGCAGTTCTTC
- | - | TRBJ2-1 | TRBV6-5 | CASSAVLVCEQFF | TGTGCCAGCAGCGCCGTGTTAGTCTGTGAGCAGTTCTTC
- | TRBD1 | TRBJ2-3 | TRBV15 | CATSGPGTDTDTQYF | TGTGCCACCAGCGGACCCGGGACAGATACAGATACGCAGTATTTT
- | TRBD1 | TRBJ1-4 | TRBV19 | CASMGQNNEKLFF | TGTGCCAGTATGGGACAGAATAATGAAAAACTGTTTTTT
once | TRBD1 | TRBJ1-1 | TRBV7-2 | CALGQGKPEAFF | TGTGCCCTCGGACAGGGGAAGCCTGAAGCTTTCTTT
- | - | TRBJ2-7 | TRBV19 | CASSGRVSYEQYF | TGTGCCAGTAGTGGGCGGGTCTCCTACGAGCAGTACTTC
- | - | TRBJ1-5 | TRBV4-1 | CASSQGGTVRGNQPQHF | TGCGCCAGCAGCCAGGGGGGGACCGTCAGAGGCAATCAGCCCCAGCATTTT
- | - | TRBJ1-1 | TRBV5-1 | CASSSGQNTEAFF | TGCGCCAGCAGCTCGGGACAGAACACTGAAGCTTTCTTT
- | - | TRBJ2-2 | TRBV7-8 | CASSDGPGELFF | TGTGCCAGCAGTGATGGGCCCGGGGAGCTGTTTTTT
- | TRBD2 | TRBJ2-5 | TRBV7-8 | CASSPTGGETQYF | TGTGCCAGCAGTCCGACCGGGGGGGAGACCCAGTACTTC
- | - | TRBJ1-5 | TRBV4-2 | CASSQDSPVYSNQPQHF | TGTGCCAGCAGCCAAGATTCGCCCGTATATAGCAATCAGCCCCAGCATTTT
- | - | TRBJ2-1 | TRBV27 | CASSLLGRSDEQFF | TGTGCCAGCAGTTTACTAGGGCGGAGCGATGAGCAGTTCTTC
- | - | TRBJ2-1 | TRBV11-2 | CASSDWGTNYNEQFF | TGTGCCAGCAGTGACTGGGGGACCAATTACAATGAGCAGTTCTTC
- | - | TRBJ2-7 | TRBV9 | CASSVVLGPSYEQYF | TGTGCCAGCAGCGTAGTCCTGGGACCGAGCTACGAGCAGTACTTC
- | - | TRBJ2-7 | TRBV23-1 | CASSLLLGQGLAGGLYEQYF | TGCGCCAGCAGTCTCCTGTTAGGACAGGGCCTCGCGGGAGGGCTCTACGAGCAGTACTTC
- | - | TRBJ2-4 | TRBV27 | CASSPSGVENIQYF | TGTGCCAGCAGTCCCTCCGGGGTGGAAAACATTCAGTACTTC
- | TRBD2 | TRBJ2-7 | TRBV30 | CATGLAGPEQYF | TGTGCCACGGGGCTAGCGGGCCCCGAGCAGTACTTC
once | - | TRBJ1-4 | TRBV15 | CATSPKVTRANEKLFF | TGTGCCACCAGCCCCAAGGTGACAAGAGCTAATGAAAAACTGTTTTTT
- | - | TRBJ2-3 | TRBV15 | CATSLGSITDTQYF | TGTGCCACCAGCCTCGGGAGTATCACAGATACGCAGTATTTT